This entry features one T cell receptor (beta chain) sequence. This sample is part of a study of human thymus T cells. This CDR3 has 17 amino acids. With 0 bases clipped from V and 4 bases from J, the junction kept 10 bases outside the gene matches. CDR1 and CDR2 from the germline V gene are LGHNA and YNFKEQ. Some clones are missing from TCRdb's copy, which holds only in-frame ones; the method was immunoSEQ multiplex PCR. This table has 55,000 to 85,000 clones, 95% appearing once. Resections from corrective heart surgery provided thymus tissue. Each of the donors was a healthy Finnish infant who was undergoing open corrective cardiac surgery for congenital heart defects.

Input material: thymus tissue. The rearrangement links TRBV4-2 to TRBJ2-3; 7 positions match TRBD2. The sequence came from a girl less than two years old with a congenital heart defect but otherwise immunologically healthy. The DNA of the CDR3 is TGTGCCAGCAGCCAAGAGGCGGGGGAGGAGGTCGCAGATACGCAGTATTTT. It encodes CASSQEAGEEVADTQYF.